These 32 T cell receptor beta chains were sequenced from one sample in a study of blood T cell repertoires in COVID-19. Data came from immunoSEQ multiplex PCR; TCRdb stores just in-frame clones and leaves some out. The sample includes about 170,000 clones, around 72% of them seen just once. The sequencing input was peripheral blood. The receptors originated from a woman older than 75 with acute or convalescent COVID-19.

V and J are TRBV28 and TRBJ1-1; possible D gene TRBD1, 5 bases. Germline V CDR1 and CDR2: MDHEN, SYDVKM. The ends were cut back, 7 bases at V and 3 bases at J, with 15 bases in the middle. The CDR3 loop spans 14 amino acids. Here the CDR3 reads CASTLFGTYTEAFF. The DNA of the CDR3 is TGTGCCAGCACCCTATTCGGGACTTACACTGAAGCTTTCTTT.

The chain employs TRBV7-9 and TRBJ2-2, with 10 bases fitting TRBD2. Germline V gene lookup returns CDR1 SEHNR and CDR2 FQNEAQ (reference sequence). Trimming removed 3 bases from V and 3 bases from J; junction bases left unmatched: 1. CDR3 size: 15 residues. The CDR3: CASSFGLADTGELFF. As DNA, the CDR3 is TGTGCCAGCAGCTTTGGACTAGCGGACACCGGGGAGCTGTTTTTT.

The chain couples TRBV27 to TRBJ1-2; TRBD1 matches at 12 bases. The CDR3 spans 14 residues. CDR1 is MNHEY, CDR2 SMNVEV, per germline (reference sequence). The V segment lost 4 bases and the J segment 7 bases; nucleotides outside the gene matches: 4. The CDR3: CASSYGTGGFGYTF. In DNA form, the CDR3 reads TGTGCCAGCAGTTACGGGACAGGGGGCTTTGGCTACACCTTC.

The V gene is TRBV30, the J gene TRBJ1-4; the D is unclear. CDR1 and CDR2 (germline): GTSNPN, SVGIG (reference sequence). Trimming pared 1 base from V and 4 bases from J, leaving 7 bases between. CDR3 length: 13 amino acids. The CDR3 DNA reads as TGTGCCTGGAGTGGTGCGTTTAATGAAAAACTGTTTTTT. It specifies CAWSGAFNEKLFF. Together with reference TRBV30 and TRBJ1-4, the CDR3 gives the full variable domain: SQTIHQWPATLVQPVGSPLSLECTVEGTSNPNLYWYRQAAGRGLQLLFYSVGIGQISSEVPQNLSASRPQDRQFILSSKKLLLSDSGFYLCAWSGAFNEKLFFGSGTQLSVL.

This chain connects TRBV19 to TRBJ2-3; 8 positions agree with TRBD2. J lost 5 bases, V lost 5 bases, and 6 bases had no gene match. Per the germline V gene, CDR1 is LNHDA and CDR2 is SQIVND (reference sequence). There are 14 residues in the CDR3. CDR3 in amino acids: CASSSAGRGDTQYF. DNA of the CDR3: TGTGCCAGTAGTTCGGCCGGGAGGGGAGATACGCAGTATTTT. Drawing the rest from reference TRBV19 and TRBJ2-3, the complete variable domain is DGGITQSPKYLFRKEGQNVTLSCEQNLNHDAMYWYRQDPGQGLRLIYYSQIVNDFQKGDIAEGYSVSREKKESFPLTVTSAQKNPTAFYLCASSSAGRGDTQYFGPGTRLTVL.

V is TRBV27 and J is TRBJ2-1, with TRBD2 matching over 11 bases. Germline values: CDR1 MNHEY, CDR2 SMNVEV (reference sequence). With V trimmed by 7 bases and J by 7 bases, 12 bases remained unmatched. The CDR3 extends over 16 amino acids. This CDR3 is CASTSSGGRVENEQFF. The CDR3 bases are TGTGCCAGCACATCTAGCGGGGGGCGGGTAGAAAATGAGCAGTTCTTC.

The rearrangement links TRBV7-9 to TRBJ1-3; D is uncertain. Germline V lookup: CDR1 SEHNR, CDR2 FQNEAQ (reference sequence). V was cut by 5 bases and J by 3 bases, with 14 bases left in between. The CDR3 length is 15 residues. The CDR3 sequence: CASSPPFRVGNTIYF. The CDR3 DNA reads as TGTGCCAGCAGCCCCCCATTTAGAGTTGGAAACACCATATATTTT. Full variable domain (rest looked up from reference TRBV7-9 and TRBJ1-3): DTGVSQNPRHKITKRGQNVTFRCDPISEHNRLYWYRQTLGQGPEFLTYFQNEAQLEKSRLLSDRFSAERPKGSFSTLEIQRTEQGDSAMYLCASSPPFRVGNTIYFGEGSWLTVV.

The chain joins TRBV29-1 to TRBJ1-5; D gene ambiguous. The ends were cut back, 5 bases at V and 2 bases at J, with 16 bases in the middle. This CDR3 comprises 15 residues. Germline CDR1 reads SQVTM; CDR2 reads ANQGSEA. In DNA, the CDR3 is TGCAGCGTTCAGGACCCCGCCGGGGGCAATCAGCCCCAGCATTTT. Protein: CSVQDPAGGNQPQHF.

The chain recombines TRBV4-1 with TRBJ1-4, with TRBD1 matching over 7 bases. V shed 6 bases and J 7 bases; nucleotides not matched to a gene: 14. Germline V lookup: CDR1 MGHRA, CDR2 YSYEKL. The CDR3 has 16 residues. CDR3 DNA sequence: TGCGCCAGCAGGCAATTACAGGGGAGAAAGGGTGAAAAACTGTTTTTT. Its translation is CASRQLQGRKGEKLFF.

The CDR3 DNA reads as TGTGCCAGCAGCTTAAGTGGGACAGGGATTAAAGCTTTCTTT. Translation: CASSLSGTGIKAFF. The chain has TRBV7-2 and TRBJ1-1; the match to TRBD1 covers 9 bases. The CDR3 is 14 residues long. Germline-derived CDR1 and CDR2 are SGHTA and FQGNSA. The V segment lost 2 bases and the J segment 9 bases; nucleotides outside the gene matches: 7.

About this clone: Other DNA sequences in this sample translate to the same CDR3. J is TRBJ1-3 and V is TRBV10-1; tentative D call: TRBD1 (6 bases). Germline CDR1 WNHNN, CDR2 SYGVQD (reference sequence). Between the trimmed V and J ends, which lost 0 bases and 2 bases, there was a span of 8 bases. The CDR3 covers 15 residues. The CDR3 coding sequence is TGCGCCAGCAGTGAGTCAGGGGGAGCTGGAAACACCATATATTTT. Encoded protein: CASSESGGAGNTIYF.

The chain uses TRBV7-2 and TRBJ2-3; 11 bases fit TRBD2. The CDR3 spans 17 residues. CDR1 and CDR2 from the germline V gene are SGHTA and FQGNSA. Losses at the gene ends were 5 bases for V and 0 bases for J; bases not matched to a gene: 7. DNA for the CDR3: TGTGCCAGCAGCCCTCGACTAGCGGGACCTAGCACAGATACGCAGTATTTT. It encodes CASSPRLAGPSTDTQYF.

The CDR3 coding sequence is TGTGCCAGCAGTGGCGGACTAGCGGGACGTAGCACAGATACGCAGTATTTT. Translated: CASSGGLAGRSTDTQYF. This rearrangement joins TRBV6-1 to TRBJ2-3; 12 nucleotides align to TRBD2. CDR1 is MNHNS and CDR2 is SASEGT in the germline V gene. The V segment lost 4 bases and the J segment 0 bases; nucleotides outside the gene matches: 5. The CDR3 covers 17 residues.

The chain uses TRBV6-2 or TRBV6-3 and TRBJ1-5, with a tentative D call TRBD1 (5 bases). Trimming left V 6 bases short and J 0 bases short, with 12 bases between. This CDR3 spans 15 amino acids. CDR1 is MNHEY, CDR2 SVGEGT, per germline. The CDR3 nucleotides are TGTGCCAGCAGCCGAGGACAAGCTAGCAATCAGCCCCAGCATTTT. Protein product: CASSRGQASNQPQHF.

This rearrangement joins TRBV7-8 to TRBJ2-2; D not resolved. The V and J ends lost 3 bases and 8 bases respectively, with 13 bases between them. Germline V gene sequence: CDR1 SGHVS, CDR2 FQNEAQ. The CDR3 runs to 14 residues. The CDR3 sequence is CASSFLHEQGELFF. CDR3 in DNA: TGTGCCAGCAGCTTCCTTCACGAACAGGGGGAGCTGTTTTTT. The entire variable domain, with the rest obtained from reference TRBV7-8 and TRBJ2-2, is as follows: GAGVSQSPRYKVAKRGQDVALRCDPISGHVSLFWYQQALGQGPEFLTYFQNEAQLDKSGLPSDRFFAERPEGSVSTLKIQRTQQEDSAVYLCASSFLHEQGELFFGEGSRLTVL.

Concerning this clone: The junction does not match germline at one end; this may be a read error. The chain couples TRBV6-2 or TRBV6-3 to TRBJ1-1; 10 nucleotides agree with TRBD1. This CDR3 comprises 11 residues. Germline values: CDR1 MNHEY, CDR2 SVGEGT. The CDR3 DNA is TGTGCCAGCAGTTATTGGACAGGGGGGCACTTT. It is translated as CASSYWTGGHF.

The chain carries TRBV24-1 and TRBJ2-1; 8 nucleotides line up with TRBD1. Looked up from germline, CDR1 is KGHDR and CDR2 is SFDVKD. V shed 11 bases and J 6 bases; nucleotides not matched to a gene: 8. The CDR3 is made up of 13 amino acids. This CDR3 is CASGQGHANEQFF. As DNA, the CDR3 is TGTGCCAGCGGACAGGGCCACGCCAATGAGCAGTTCTTC.

As regards this clone: The sample carries other DNA sequences with the same CDR3. This chain uses TRBV5-1 with TRBJ1-3; TRBD1 might be the D (6 bases). CDR1 and CDR2 from the germline V gene are SGHRS and YFSETQ. CDR3 length: 14 residues. With 2 bases removed from V and 3 bases from J, the gap between germline ends came to 9 bases. The CDR3: CASSLTGYGNTIYF. The DNA of the CDR3 is TGCGCCAGCAGCTTAACAGGGTATGGAAACACCATATATTTT.

The CDR3 region has the DNA TGTGCCAGTAGTACCGTTCTAGCGGGAGGGCCAGGGGTCGGGGAGCTGTTTTTT. Protein sequence: CASSTVLAGGPGVGELFF. The rearrangement links TRBV19 to TRBJ2-2; 12 bases match TRBD2. This CDR3 has 18 residues. The germline gives CDR1 LNHDA, CDR2 SQIVND (reference sequence). V shed 4 bases and J 7 bases; nucleotides not matched to a gene: 13.

The chain carries TRBV7-8 and TRBJ1-1, with D perhaps matching TRBD1 (6 bases). The CDR3 has 15 amino acids. The germline CDR1 and CDR2 sequences are SGHVS and FQNEAQ. V lost 0 bases to trimming and J lost 3 bases, with 11 bases between them. In DNA form, the CDR3 reads TGTGCCAGCAGCTTAGCGCTGGGGGCCTACACTGAAGCTTTCTTT. Translating it yields CASSLALGAYTEAFF.

This clone has only one observation. The V gene is TRBV5-4, the J gene TRBJ2-7; D is perhaps TRBD1 (6 bases). Trimming pared 6 bases from V and 0 bases from J, leaving 13 bases between. The CDR3 sequence is 14 residues long. CDR1 SGHNT and CDR2 YYREEE come from the germline V gene (reference sequence). Here the CDR3 DNA reads TGTGCCAGCAACCGGGACACCGACTCCTACGAGCAGTACTTC. It translates to CASNRDTDSYEQYF. Full variable domain (remainder filled in from reference TRBV5-4 and TRBJ2-7): ETGVTQSPTHLIKTRGQQVTLRCSSQSGHNTVSWYQQALGQGPQFIFQYYREEENGRGNFPPRFSGLQFPNYSSELNVNALELDDSALYLCASNRDTDSYEQYFGPGTRLTVT.

This clone was observed a handful of times. The rearrangement uses TRBV3-1 (or the pseudogene TRBV3-2) and TRBJ2-2, with a weak D call TRBD2 (5 bases). Trimming took 4 bases from V and 2 from J, leaving 11 bases between them. The CDR3 has 15 residues. Germline CDR1 LGHDT, CDR2 YNNKEL (reference sequence). DNA for the CDR3: TGTGCCAGCAGCCTTGGACTGATCAACACCGGGGAGCTGTTTTTT. The encoded protein is CASSLGLINTGELFF.

The chain joins TRBV10-3 to TRBJ2-2; D is possibly TRBD2 (6 bases). This CDR3 spans 17 amino acids. The V gene's germline CDR1 is ENHRY and CDR2 SYGVKD. The V end lost 4 bases, the J end lost 1 base, and 16 bases lay between the germline ends. In DNA, the CDR3 is TGTGCCATCAGTGGCCCCTCGAGGCGGGAGAACACCGGGGAGCTGTTTTTT. It codes for CAISGPSRRENTGELFF.

This clone was observed a handful of times. The rearrangement joins TRBV9 to TRBJ2-1, with D tentatively TRBD2 (6 bases). V was clipped by 2 bases and J by 9 bases, with 21 bases between them. Germline CDR1 reads SGDLS; CDR2 reads YYNGEE. The CDR3 is 16 amino acids. The CDR3 is CASSVQPGLTSLEQFF. DNA of the CDR3: TGTGCCAGCAGCGTCCAACCGGGCCTTACTAGCCTTGAGCAGTTCTTC.

The chain combines TRBV2 with TRBJ2-1, with 8 bases matching TRBD2. After removal of 8 bases from V and 0 bases from J, the junction contained 3 bases not matched to a gene. Germline V gene sequence: CDR1 SNHLY, CDR2 FYNNEI. The CDR3 is made up of 14 amino acids. CDR3 amino acids: CASGGRSSYNEQFF. In nucleotides, the CDR3 is TGTGCCAGCGGCGGGAGGAGCTCCTACAATGAGCAGTTCTTC.

This chain uses TRBV7-9 with TRBJ2-2, with 7 bases lining up with TRBD1. The germline CDR1 and CDR2 sequences are SEHNR and FQNEAQ (reference sequence). CDR3 length: 17 amino acids. After removal of 5 bases from V and 3 bases from J, the junction contained 12 bases not matched to a gene. The CDR3 protein is CASSKPRTGWDTGELFF. The CDR3 nucleotides are TGTGCCAGCAGCAAACCCCGGACAGGATGGGACACCGGGGAGCTGTTTTTT.

The chain employs TRBV27 and TRBJ2-1; 8 bases map to TRBD1. CDR1 and CDR2 from the germline V gene are MNHEY and SMNVEV (reference sequence). Trimming at V came to 6 bases and at J to 0 bases, leaving 7 bases not matched to a gene. This CDR3 comprises 16 residues. CDR3 nucleotide sequence: TGTGCCAGCAGAGCTACCGGGACAGGCTCCTACAATGAGCAGTTCTTC. This codes for CASRATGTGSYNEQFF.

This chain joins TRBV19 and TRBJ1-2; maybe TRBD1 (6 bases). This CDR3 is 14 amino acids long. The germline V gene encodes CDR1 LNHDA and CDR2 SQIVND (reference sequence). The V end was cut by 5 bases, the J end by 8 bases, with 18 bases between. The CDR3 reads CASSLGARLRGYTF. The CDR3 nucleotides are TGTGCCAGTAGTTTGGGGGCGCGGTTGCGAGGCTACACCTTC.

This clone was detected a few times. This chain connects TRBV6-5 to TRBJ2-7; 7 bases line up with TRBD1. V lost 6 bases, J lost 0 bases, and 2 bases stayed unmatched. CDR1 and CDR2 from the germline V gene are MNHEY and SVGAGI. This CDR3 contains 13 residues. The CDR3 coding sequence is TGTGCCAGCAGCCAGGGGGTCTCCTACGAGCAGTACTTC. Encoded protein: CASSQGVSYEQYF.

The chain joins TRBV28 to TRBJ1-6; a possible D gene is TRBD1 (5 bases). Per germline, CDR1 MDHEN and CDR2 SYDVKM. This CDR3 spans 15 amino acids. Trimming removed 3 bases from V and 9 bases from J, with 15 bases in between. The CDR3 DNA sequence: TGTGCCAGCAGTTTGCAGCAGGGTGCGCGTTCACCCCTCCACTTT. Translation: CASSLQQGARSPLHF.

This rearrangement joins TRBV5-1 to TRBJ1-3; TRBD1 matches at 7 bases. CDR3 length equals 14 residues. After removal of 2 bases from V and 3 bases from J, the junction contained 2 bases not matched to a gene. Germline loops: CDR1 SGHRS, CDR2 YFSETQ. The CDR3 bases are TGCGCCAGCAGCTTAACAGGGGATGGAAACACCATATATTTT. It codes for CASSLTGDGNTIYF.

This clone has just a few counts. V is TRBV28 and J is TRBJ1-3; TRBD1 agrees at 9 bases. Trimming took 7 bases from V and 1 from J; bases not matched to a gene: 14. Germline CDR1 reads MDHEN; CDR2 reads SYDVKM. This CDR3 is built from 18 residues. CDR3 amino acids: CASTPGAQGAGSGNTIYF. In nucleotides, the CDR3 is TGTGCCAGCACTCCGGGAGCACAGGGGGCTGGATCTGGAAACACCATATATTTT.